A selection of T cell receptor beta chains follows, all from one sample in a study of OX40 agonist ivuxolimab in advanced cancers. Clones were read by immunoSEQ multiplex PCR, and TCRdb kept only the in-frame ones, dropping some. The repertoire includes some 80,000 clones, over 80% of them detected once, and approximately 0.5% sits in the top ten. The material sequenced was CD4+ or CD8+ T cells sorted from blood, taken in a trial of the OX40 agonist ivuxolimab. The receptors come from an adult with an advanced solid tumor such as melanoma, head and neck, liver or kidney cancer. CDR3s include the opening cysteine and the closing phenylalanine or tryptophan. Fields, in order: D gene, J gene, clone size, V gene, CDR3 DNA, CDR3 protein. D genes are given only for firm matches. Rows give clone size only sometimes, using once, few, many, or a class for an expanded clone.

TRBD1 | TRBJ1-2 | . | TRBV7-6 | TGTGCCAGCAGCTTAAGGGACAGGACAACCTATGGCTACACCTTC | CASSLRDRTTYGYTF
. | TRBJ1-2 | . | TRBV28 | TGTGCCAGCAGTTTGCGCACAGGAATCTATGGCTACACCTTC | CASSLRTGIYGYTF
TRBD1 | TRBJ2-5 | . | TRBV4-1 | TGCGCCAGCAGCCAAGAAAAGGACAGGGGCAAAGAGACCCAGTACTTC | CASSQEKDRGKETQYF
. | TRBJ2-2 | . | TRBV29-1 | TGCAGCGGCGGGCATGGAGGCACCGGGGAGCTGTTTTTT | CSGGHGGTGELFF
. | TRBJ2-1 | . | TRBV19 | TGTGCCAGTAAGACCTCGGGGGCGGTGTACAATGAGCAGTTCTTC | CASKTSGAVYNEQFF
. | TRBJ1-2 | . | TRBV7-8 | TGTGCCAGCAGCTTAGAATTAAGGCGTTGGGACGGCGACTATGGCTACACCTTC | CASSLELRRWDGDYGYTF
TRBD1 | TRBJ2-1 | . | TRBV6-5 | TGTGCCAGCAGTCGGGACAGGGTAGGTGAGCAGTTCTTC | CASSRDRVGEQFF
TRBD1 | TRBJ2-1 | . | TRBV5-1 | TGCGCCAGCAGCCCACAGGGGGGCTCCTACAATGAGCAGTTCTTC | CASSPQGGSYNEQFF
. | TRBJ1-1 | . | TRBV10-3 | TGTGCCATCAGTGGATACGGGGTTCGGAACACTGAAGCTTTCTTT | CAISGYGVRNTEAFF
. | TRBJ2-7 | . | TRBV30 | TGTGCCTGGAGTTTTTGGGCCACCTCCTACGAGCAGTACTTC | CAWSFWATSYEQYF
. | TRBJ2-5 | few | TRBV5-6 | TGTGCCAGCAGCCCCCGGCTGGATGGACTGTCCTCGATAATGGACTTC | CASSPRLDGLSSIMDF
. | TRBJ2-7 | . | TRBV4-1 | TGCGCCAGCAGCCTAACCCAAAGTGGCGGAGTATACGAGCAGTACTTC | CASSLTQSGGVYEQYF
. | TRBJ2-5 | . | TRBV9 | TGTGCCAGCAGCGGTCAGGGGCGTCCCTTCGAGACCCAGTACTTC | CASSGQGRPFETQYF
. | TRBJ1-1 | . | TRBV7-2 | TGTGCCAGCAGCCGAGGCGGCACTGAAGCTTTCTTT | CASSRGGTEAFF
. | TRBJ1-5 | . | TRBV2 | TGTGCCAGCAGTGCGGGACTACTTCAGCCCCAGCATTTT | CASSAGLLQPQHF
TRBD1 | TRBJ1-6 | . | TRBV27 | TGTGCCAGCAGTCCCCGACAGGGTAATTCACCCCTCCACTTT | CASSPRQGNSPLHF
. | TRBJ2-2 | once | TRBV14 | TGTGCCAGCAGCCAACTTAACACCGGGGAGCTGTTTTTT | CASSQLNTGELFF
. | TRBJ2-3 | . | TRBV7-9 | TGTGCCAGCAGCTTAGAAGGGAGGCCCCCAGATACGCAGTATTTT | CASSLEGRPPDTQYF
. | TRBJ1-3 | once | TRBV12-5 | TGTGCTAGTGGTTTGGTAGTGGGGGGGGTAGGCGGAAACACCATATATTTT | CASGLVVGGVGGNTIYF
TRBD1 | TRBJ1-2 | few | TRBV18 | TGTGCCAGCTCACCACAGGGACAGGATAACTATGGCTACACCTTC | CASSPQGQDNYGYTF
TRBD1 | TRBJ1-6 | few | TRBV10-1 | TGCGCCAGCAGGAAAAGGACAGGGAGGATCACCTATAATTCACCCCTCCACTTT | CASRKRTGRITYNSPLHF
. | TRBJ1-2 | . | TRBV7-2 | TGTGCCAGCAGCTTAGCCCCCGAGGGTGGCTACACCTTC | CASSLAPEGGYTF
. | TRBJ2-2 | . | TRBV29-1 | TGCAGCGTTGAAGATTTTGGCGGGGAGCTGTTTTTT | CSVEDFGGELFF
TRBD1 | TRBJ2-5 | . | TRBV5-1 | TGCGCCAGCAGCACGGGACAGGGGGAAGAGACCCAGTACTTC | CASSTGQGEETQYF
. | TRBJ1-2 | . | TRBV7-2 | TGTGCCAGCAGCGCTGTGATAGGAGGGCCTTATGTTGGGACCTTC | CASSAVIGGPYVGTF
TRBD1 | TRBJ1-2 | . | TRBV27 | TGTGCCAGCAGTCTCAGACAGGGGGCTAACTATGGCTACACCTTC | CASSLRQGANYGYTF
. | TRBJ2-7 | . | TRBV5-1 | TGCGCCAGCAGCTGGGATCGGGAAGAGCAGTACTTC | CASSWDREEQYF
. | TRBJ1-2 | few | TRBV27 | TGTGCCAGCAGCCCTAAAGTCGGGGGAGGGGGATATGGCTACACCTTC | CASSPKVGGGGYGYTF
. | TRBJ1-6 | few | TRBV7-8 | TGTGCCAGCAGGCGCAGCGGGACCCAGGGTTCACCCCTCCACTTT | CASRRSGTQGSPLHF
TRBD2 | TRBJ2-5 | . | TRBV10-1 | TGCGCCAGCGAATGCAGGACTAGCGGGGAAGAGACCCAGTACTTC | CASECRTSGEETQYF
. | TRBJ1-2 | . | TRBV2 | TGTGCCAGCACCCGAAACCCCAGGCCAGAGGACTATGGCTACACCTTC | CASTRNPRPEDYGYTF
TRBD1 | TRBJ2-7 | . | TRBV2 | TGTGCCAGCAGGGTTGACAGGGGGGCCTACGAGCAGTACTTC | CASRVDRGAYEQYF
TRBD2 | TRBJ2-7 | few | TRBV5-4 | TGTGCCAGCAGCTTAGGTAGCGGGGTAGCCTACGAGCAGTACTTC | CASSLGSGVAYEQYF
. | TRBJ1-3 | . | TRBV5-1 | TGCGCCAGCAGCTCTGAGCCCGACTTGTATGGAAACACCATATATTTT | CASSSEPDLYGNTIYF
TRBD2 | TRBJ2-7 | . | TRBV4-1 | TGCGCCAGCAGCCAAGAACAGTGGGCTAGCGGGACAAGGGAGCAGTACTTC | CASSQEQWASGTREQYF
. | TRBJ1-4 | once | TRBV18 | TGTGCCAGCTCCCCCTCGACCGACGAGAAACTGTTTTTT | CASSPSTDEKLFF
. | TRBJ2-1 | . | TRBV7-9 | TGTGCCAGCAGCCCCAAAGGGGTGACGCCGTACAATGAGCAGTTCTTC | CASSPKGVTPYNEQFF
. | TRBJ1-3 | once | TRBV4-1 | TGCGCCAGCAGCCAAGATCGGGCAGGTGGACCCTCTGGAAACACCATATATTTT | CASSQDRAGGPSGNTIYF
TRBD2 | TRBJ2-7 | . | TRBV6-6 | TGTGCCAGCAGTCTCGCTCGGGGGGACGAGCAGTACTTC | CASSLARGDEQYF
. | TRBJ2-3 | . | TRBV18 | TGTGCCAGCTCAAATACAGATACGCAGTATTTT | CASSNTDTQYF
TRBD1 | TRBJ1-1 | . | TRBV7-2 | TGTGCCAGCAGCCTCGGGACAGGGCCCGAAGCTTTCTTT | CASSLGTGPEAFF